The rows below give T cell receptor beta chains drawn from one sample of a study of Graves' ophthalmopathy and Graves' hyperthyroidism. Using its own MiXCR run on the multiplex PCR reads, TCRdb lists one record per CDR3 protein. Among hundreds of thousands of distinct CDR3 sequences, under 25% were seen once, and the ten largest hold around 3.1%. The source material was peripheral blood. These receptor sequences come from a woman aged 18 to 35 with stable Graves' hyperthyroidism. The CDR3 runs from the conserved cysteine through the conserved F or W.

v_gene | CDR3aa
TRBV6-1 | CASSRGQGNTEAFF
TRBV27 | CASTTLGNYEQYF
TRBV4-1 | CASSQSGRNTGELFF
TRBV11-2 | CASSLVGGGVTDTQYF
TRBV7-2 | CASRLGFGEQFF
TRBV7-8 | CASSPRRQLNSPLHF
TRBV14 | CASSQDPRGGGNTEAFF
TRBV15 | CATSRKTGFAGETYEQYF
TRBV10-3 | CAISEGDRGRGNTEAFF
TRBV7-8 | CASSTLGQAYGYTF
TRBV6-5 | CASSYSIGRNTEAFF
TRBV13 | CASSLWDRNSYEQYF
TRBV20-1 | CSAGGLAGDHPGELFF
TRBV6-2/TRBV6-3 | CASRTSGTGDGDTQYF
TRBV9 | CASSVGGNPGEQYF